In its sample, the clone carrying this T cell receptor (beta chain) was seen a few times. Its antigen is still unknown. Germline CDR1 is MNHEY and CDR2 is SVGAGI. V lost 2 bases, J lost 7 bases, and 7 bases stayed unmatched. CDR3 length equals 15 residues. These data come from a study of cytomegalovirus exposure and HLA in healthy donors. The study's findings and limits: Rare sequences made up most TCRs, while some public TCRs were found in many donors. Trimming of TCR beta V- and J-genes showed a link, identified in a later analysis, to a missense DCLRE1C variant.

PCR was performed using 60 Vbeta and 13 Jbeta primers. Libraries were prepared by immunoSEQ multiplex PCR; TCRdb keeps only in-frame clonotypes and omits some of them. The sample consists of about 160,000 clones, 84% of them appearing once. Source material: PBMCs. The receptor was isolated from a man over 45 in good health and CMV-seropositive. The chain links TRBV6-5 to TRBJ2-1; 8 bases line up with TRBD2. CDR3 bases: TGTGCCAGCAGTTACGGGGCTAGCGGGCGAAATGAGCAGTTCTTC. Its translation is CASSYGASGRNEQFF.